One sample yielded the 4 T cell receptor beta chains listed below, sequenced in a study of regulatory T cells in long-lasting Graves disease. Through Arm-PCR of CDR3 regions and iRepertoire HTBI primers, TCR beta libraries were built. TCRdb itself ran the multiplex PCR reads through MiXCR, one entry per CDR3 protein. Among more than 400,000 distinct CDR3 sequences listed, roughly 16% were seen once. Sample time point: newly diagnosed GD, antithyroid drugs for less than 3 months. Extracted RNA from PBMCs served as the source of the TCR library. This same sample was also taken into another study, of T cells in Graves' hyperthyroidism and ophthalmopathy.

Sample: peripheral blood mononuclear cells (PBMCs), taken at new diagnosis, from a patient treated with antithyroid drugs. These receptors all come from a man between 40 and 49 years old with Graves disease.

Points on this clonotype: Just one base apart from a much larger clone, this may be a read error. The chain employs TRBV12-3 or TRBV12-4 and TRBJ1-5; 7 bases line up with TRBD1. V shed 6 bases and J 11 bases; nucleotides not matched to a gene: 13. This CDR3 contains 14 residues. In DNA form, the CDR3 reads TGTGCCAGCAGCTCAGACAGGGATGGCCAGTCCCAGCATTTT. Translated: CASSSDRDGQSQHF.

This clonotype was counted many times. The genes are TRBV18 and TRBJ1-1; 8 bases are a match to TRBD1. The J segment lost 5 bases and the V segment lost 5 bases, leaving 7 bases of the junction unmatched. The CDR3 runs to 14 residues. Per germline, CDR1 KGHSH and CDR2 LQKENI. The CDR3, as DNA: TGTGCCAGCTCAATTAGCAGGGGGCGGACTGAAGCTTTCTTT. This sequence encodes CASSISRGRTEAFF.

This clonotype came up a few times. The V gene is TRBV7-3, the J gene TRBJ2-7; D is possibly TRBD2 (6 bases). The CDR3 has 15 amino acids. V dropped 1 base and J dropped 1 base, with 11 bases sitting between them. Germline V CDR1 and CDR2: SGHTA, FQGTGA. The DNA for the CDR3 is TGTGCCAGCAGCTTAATGGGAGGAAAATCCTACGAGCAGTACTTC. Encoded protein: CASSLMGGKSYEQYF.

In its sample, this clonotype was seen many times. This sequence joins TRBV7-2 and TRBJ1-1; no reliable D call. V was shortened by 2 bases and J by 0 bases, with 10 bases between the two germline ends. Per germline, CDR1 SGHTA and CDR2 FQGNSA. This CDR3 has 15 residues. The CDR3 bases are TGTGCCAGCAGCTTATTGGGTGGGGTGAACACTGAAGCTTTCTTT. Translating it yields CASSLLGGVNTEAFF.